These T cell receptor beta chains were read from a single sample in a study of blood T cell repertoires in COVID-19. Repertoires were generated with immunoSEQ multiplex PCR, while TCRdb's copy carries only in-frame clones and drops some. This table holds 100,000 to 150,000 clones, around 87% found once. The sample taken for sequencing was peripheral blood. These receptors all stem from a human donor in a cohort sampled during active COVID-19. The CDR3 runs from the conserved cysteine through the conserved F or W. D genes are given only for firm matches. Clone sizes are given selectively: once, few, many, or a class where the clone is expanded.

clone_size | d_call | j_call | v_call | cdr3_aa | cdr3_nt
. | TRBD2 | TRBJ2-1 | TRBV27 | CASSLGATSGRDHNEQFF | TGTGCCAGCAGTTTAGGGGCGACTAGCGGGAGGGACCACAATGAGCAGTTCTTC
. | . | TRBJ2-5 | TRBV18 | CASSPTGETQYF | TGTGCCAGCTCACCGACGGGGGAGACCCAGTACTTC
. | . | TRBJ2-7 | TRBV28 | CASTLSGRNYEQYF | TGTGCCAGCACCTTATCCGGGAGAAACTACGAGCAGTACTTC
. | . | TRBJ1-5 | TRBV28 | CASSTDTGQDQPQHF | TGTGCCAGCAGTACAGACACAGGGCAGGATCAGCCCCAGCATTTT
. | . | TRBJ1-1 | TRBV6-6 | CASSSPDRSGTTEAFF | TGTGCCAGCAGTTCCCCAGACAGATCAGGAACGACTGAAGCTTTCTTT
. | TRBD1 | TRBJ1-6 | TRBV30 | CAWSNYPGQYNSPLHF | TGTGCCTGGAGTAACTATCCGGGACAGTATAATTCACCCCTCCACTTT
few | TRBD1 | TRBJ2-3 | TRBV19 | CASSIGDRLTDTQYF | TGTGCCAGTAGTATAGGGGACAGGCTGACAGATACGCAGTATTTT
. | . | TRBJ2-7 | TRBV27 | CASSLRRRDEQYF | TGTGCCAGCAGTTTGCGACGACGGGACGAGCAGTACTTC
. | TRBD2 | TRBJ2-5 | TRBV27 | CASSFGAGGIQETQYF | TGTGCCAGCAGTTTTGGAGCGGGAGGGATCCAAGAGACCCAGTACTTC
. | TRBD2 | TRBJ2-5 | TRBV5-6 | CASSLLLAGGPEEETQYF | TGTGCCAGCAGCTTGTTACTAGCGGGAGGGCCTGAAGAGGAGACCCAGTACTTC
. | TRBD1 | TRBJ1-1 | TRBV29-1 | CSATRTGDNTEAFF | TGCAGCGCCACCCGGACAGGAGACAACACTGAAGCTTTCTTT
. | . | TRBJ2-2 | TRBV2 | CASSEDVGADTGELFF | TGTGCCAGCAGTGAAGATGTGGGGGCGGACACCGGGGAGCTGTTTTTT
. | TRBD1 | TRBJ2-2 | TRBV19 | CASGKGQANTGELFF | TGTGCCAGTGGGAAGGGACAGGCGAACACCGGGGAGCTGTTTTTT
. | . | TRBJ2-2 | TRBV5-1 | CASSPGLNTGELFF | TGCGCCAGCAGCCCGGGACTTAACACCGGGGAGCTGTTTTTT
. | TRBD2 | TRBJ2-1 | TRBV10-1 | CASSDPPGLAGGYNEQFF | TGCGCCAGCAGTGATCCCCCGGGACTAGCGGGAGGGTACAATGAGCAGTTCTTC
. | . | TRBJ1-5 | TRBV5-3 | CARSLGRQGYNQPQHF | TGTGCCAGAAGCTTGGGACGGCAGGGTTATAATCAGCCCCAGCATTTT
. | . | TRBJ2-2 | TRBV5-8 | CASSLVRGTGELFF | TGTGCCAGCAGCTTGGTCAGGGGAACCGGGGAGCTGTTTTTT
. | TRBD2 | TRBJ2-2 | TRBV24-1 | CATSDPGLAGGGGELFF | TGTGCCACCAGTGATCCTGGACTAGCGGGAGGAGGCGGGGAGCTGTTTTTT
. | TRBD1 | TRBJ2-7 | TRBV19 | CASSIGRGGASYEQYF | TGTGCCAGTAGTATAGGGAGAGGGGGCGCTTCCTACGAGCAGTACTTC